This T cell receptor beta chain derives from a study of cytomegalovirus exposure and HLA in healthy donors. In the study overall: When roughly 420 donors were genotyped, about 86% of them were found to fall in the Caucasian-associated ancestry cluster.

Findings of the study overall: Later on, an analysis showed TCR association rates differing by HLA locus, with DRB1 the most and HLA-C the fewest.

This clone has more than one count but fewer than ten. Antigen unknown. PCR amplification relied on 60 Vbeta primers (plus 13 Jbeta primers). Profiled with immunoSEQ multiplex PCR; TCRdb holds only in-frame clones, not every one. This table has more than 75,000 clones, roughly 70% appearing once. The receptor was derived from a man in his forties or fifties in good health and CMV-seropositive. Sample: PBMCs.

CDR3 sequence (DNA): TGCGCCAGCAGCCGAAACCCTAGCGGGGGTTTCCACGAGCAGTACTTC. This sequence encodes CASSRNPSGGFHEQYF. The genes are TRBV4-3 and TRBJ2-7, with 10 nucleotides matching TRBD2. V trimming: 4 bases; J trimming: 5 bases; junction bases outside the gene matches: 11. This CDR3 spans 16 amino acids. Germline V gives CDR1 LGHNA, CDR2 YSLEER.